These 14 T cell receptor beta chains originate from one sample sequenced in a study of shared clonotypes between healthy human individuals. Repertoires were generated with immunoSEQ multiplex PCR, while TCRdb's copy carries only in-frame clones and drops some. The table has about 710,000 clones, approximately 73% seen once. Sequenced: memory CD4+ T cells sorted from blood. The sample's subset: CD45RA-negative fraction. Receptors originate from a woman between 25 and 40 years old in good health.

This rearrangement joins TRBV10-1 to TRBJ2-5; TRBD1 aligns across 7 bases. J was trimmed by 4 bases and V by 0 bases; bases with no gene match: 5. CDR1 and CDR2 from the germline V gene are WNHNN and SYGVQD (reference sequence). The CDR3 is 15 amino acids. The CDR3 bases are TGCGCCAGCAGTGAGTCAGTAGGGGGCTTAGAGACCCAGTACTTC. Amino acids: CASSESVGGLETQYF.

The CDR3, as DNA: TGTGCCAGCAGTTTAGGTTACAGAGACTATGGCTACACCTTC. Its translation: CASSLGYRDYGYTF. J is TRBJ1-2 and V is TRBV27, with unresolved D. V shed 2 bases and J shed 3 bases, with 10 bases lying between them. Germline-derived CDR1 and CDR2 are MNHEY and SMNVEV (reference sequence). CDR3 length: 14 amino acids.

This chain uses TRBV5-1 with TRBJ2-3; unclear D gene. The length of the CDR3 is 14 residues. CDR1 and CDR2 from the germline V gene are SGHRS and YFSETQ. V was cut by 3 bases and J by 4 bases, with 12 bases left in between. The CDR3 here is CASSYDTAPDTQYF. CDR3 coding DNA: TGCGCCAGCAGCTACGACACGGCCCCAGATACGCAGTATTTT.

The V and J genes are TRBV5-1 and TRBJ1-1; D not resolved. The CDR3 totals 18 residues. In germline, CDR1 is SGHRS, CDR2 YFSETQ. V lost 4 bases, J lost 0 bases, and 22 bases lay in between. CDR3 in DNA: TGCGCCAGCAGCCGGGGTTCCGGGATGCACCAAGTGAACACTGAAGCTTTCTTT. Residues: CASSRGSGMHQVNTEAFF.

The rearrangement links TRBV29-1 to TRBJ2-1; 14 bases align to TRBD2. The CDR3 extends over 18 amino acids. Germline V gene sequence: CDR1 SQVTM, CDR2 ANQGSEA. The ends lost 4 bases at V and 0 bases at J; junction bases unmatched: 8. DNA of the CDR3: TGCAGCGTTGCTGGGACTAGCGGGAGCCTCAGCTCCTACAATGAGCAGTTCTTC. Translating gives CSVAGTSGSLSSYNEQFF.

To note about this clone: A read error may be the cause here, since a much bigger clone is one base away. V and J are TRBV19 and TRBJ2-4, with 8 positions matching TRBD1. The CDR3 sequence is 16 residues long. Germline trimming cut 5 bases from V and 0 bases from J; bases unmatched to any gene: 6. CDR1 is LNHDA and CDR2 is SQIVND in the germline V gene (reference sequence). CDR3 nucleotide sequence: TGTGCCAGTAGTCGACAGGGGTCCCTAGCCAAAAACATTCAGTACTTC. Its protein product is CASSRQGSLAKNIQYF.

The J gene is TRBJ2-7, the V gene TRBV7-2; 8 nucleotides agree with TRBD2. The J segment lost 1 base and the V segment lost 2 bases, leaving 10 bases of the junction unmatched. This CDR3 spans 17 amino acids. Germline lookup yields CDR1 SGHTA and CDR2 FQGNSA. The CDR3 region is CASSLTLVTSGSYEQYF. CDR3 DNA: TGTGCCAGCAGCTTAACCCTTGTCACTAGCGGTTCCTACGAGCAGTACTTC. Using reference TRBV7-2 and TRBJ2-7 for the parts outside the CDR3, the full variable domain is GAGVSQSPSNKVTEKGKDVELRCDPISGHTALYWYRQSLGQGLEFLIYFQGNSAPDKSGLPSDRFSAERTGGSVSTLTIQRTQQEDSAVYLCASSLTLVTSGSYEQYFGPGTRLTVT.

The rearrangement uses TRBV6-6 and TRBJ1-3, with 7 bases aligning to TRBD1. The CDR3 loop spans 14 amino acids. Per the germline V gene, CDR1 is MNHNY and CDR2 is SVGAGI (reference sequence). V trimming: 0 bases; J trimming: 4 bases; junction bases outside the gene matches: 0. The CDR3 DNA follows: TGTGCCAGCAGTTACTCGGGACAGGGAAACACCATATATTTT. Translating gives CASSYSGQGNTIYF.

This clone was found a few times. The chain recombines TRBV28 with TRBJ2-7; the D gene could be TRBD1 or TRBD2 (6 bases each). CDR3 size: 13 residues. Germline CDR1 is MDHEN and CDR2 is SYDVKM. The germline V and J ends were trimmed by 6 bases and 3 bases, with 12 bases remaining between them. CDR3 bases: TGTGCCAGCAGGGGAGGACAGAGCTACGAGCAGTACTTC. Protein sequence: CASRGGQSYEQYF.

This clone occurred once. The rearrangement uses TRBV10-3 and TRBJ2-1; TRBD2 matches 7 bases. Germline V CDR1 and CDR2: ENHRY, SYGVKD. The J segment lost 4 bases and the V segment lost 0 bases, leaving 21 bases of the junction unmatched. The CDR3 spans 21 residues. CDR3 region: CAISESFPGVQWAGEYNEQFF. The CDR3 DNA reads TGTGCCATCAGTGAGTCATTCCCCGGTGTGCAGTGGGCGGGAGAGTACAATGAGCAGTTCTTC.

The V call is TRBV27, the J call TRBJ2-3, with D uncertain. The V and J ends lost 9 bases and 2 bases respectively, with 15 bases between them. Germline V CDR1 and CDR2: MNHEY, SMNVEV (reference sequence). CDR3 length equals 14 residues. The CDR3 loop reads CASKKRRDTDTQYF. The CDR3 DNA is TGTGCCAGTAAAAAGAGACGCGACACAGATACGCAGTATTTT.

The table lists this clone with a count of one. The chain has TRBV10-2 and TRBJ2-1; D call uncertain. The CDR3 contains 11 residues. The germline V and J ends were trimmed by 3 bases and 7 bases, with 4 bases remaining between them. The germline gives CDR1 WSHSY, CDR2 SAAADI. The CDR3 coding sequence is TGCGCCAGCAGTGATGGAAATGAGCAGTTCTTC. Its protein product is CASSDGNEQFF.

V gene TRBV7-2 combines with J gene TRBJ1-5; D is unclear. Trimming took 5 bases from V and 10 from J, leaving 15 bases between them. In germline, CDR1 is SGHTA, CDR2 FQGNSA. The CDR3 runs 13 residues. CDR3: CASSQDPGGPQHF. CDR3 bases: TGTGCCAGCAGCCAAGATCCCGGCGGTCCCCAGCATTTT.

V gene TRBV28 combines with J gene TRBJ2-7; D may be TRBD1 or TRBD2 (5 bases each). V shed 5 bases and J shed 3 bases, with 20 bases lying between them. This CDR3 has 16 residues. Per the germline V gene, CDR1 is MDHEN and CDR2 is SYDVKM. The DNA of the CDR3 is TGTGCCAGCAGTACCCTATGGGGTAAGGGGAGCTACGAGCAGTACTTC. Residues: CASSTLWGKGSYEQYF.